One sample yielded the 3 T cell receptor beta chains listed below, sequenced in a study of T cell repertoires in ileal Crohn's disease. Indicated time point: proximal margin of the surgical specimen (macroscopically non-inflamed). The assay was immunoSEQ multiplex PCR, and TCRdb's table has in-frame clones only and misses some. The table shows several thousand clones, with 55% to 80% occurring only once. Sequences were obtained from ileal tissue. These receptors were obtained from an adult with Crohn's disease.

The DNA of the CDR3 is TGTGCCAGCAGCCCCGTTCACGGGGGTGCTTTAAATCAGCCCCAGCATTTT. Translation: CASSPVHGGALNQPQHF. The gene calls are TRBV7-8 and TRBJ1-5, with D possibly TRBD1 on 5 matching bases. The V and J ends lost 5 bases and 4 bases respectively, with 21 bases between them. This CDR3 region has 17 residues. CDR1 and CDR2 from the germline V gene are SGHVS and FQNEAQ. Complete variable domain (other parts from reference TRBV7-8 and TRBJ1-5): GAGVSQSPRYKVAKRGQDVALRCDPISGHVSLFWYQQALGQGPEFLTYFQNEAQLDKSGLPSDRFFAERPEGSVSTLKIQRTQQEDSAVYLCASSPVHGGALNQPQHFGDGTRLSIL.

This chain uses TRBV6-1 with TRBJ1-5; tentative D call: TRBD1 (6 bases). This CDR3 comprises 13 residues. V lost 10 bases and J 4 bases, leaving 14 bases between the germline ends. The germline CDR1 and CDR2 sequences are MNHNS and SASEGT. CDR3 protein: CATIGQLNQPQHF. The CDR3, as DNA: TGTGCCACTATAGGACAGTTAAATCAGCCCCAGCATTTT.

V and J are TRBV5-4 and TRBJ2-7; possibly TRBD2 for D (5 bases). V dropped 4 bases and J dropped 2 bases, with 16 bases sitting between them. The CDR3 spans 15 residues. Germline V CDR1 and CDR2: SGHNT, YYREEE (reference sequence). CDR3 sequence reads: CASSPGVERTYEQYF. CDR3 nucleotide sequence: TGTGCCAGCAGCCCTGGGGTCGAGCGGACCTACGAGCAGTACTTC.